This T cell receptor (beta chain) is from a study of blood T cells in healthy people across ages. About the research overall: Template switching picked up about one barcoded beta molecule for each two T cells.

The CDR3 loop spans 18 amino acids. Deletions cut 3 bases from V and 0 bases from J, with 18 bases between. A second about 7 to 12 cycle PCR used barcoded and J-beta primers. Using its own MiXCR run on the 5' RACE reads, TCRdb lists one record per CDR3 protein. The sample has 1 million or so distinct CDR3 sequences; roughly 45% are singletons. The chain recombines TRBV23-1 with TRBJ1-5, with a weak D call TRBD1 (5 bases). TRBV23-1 is an open reading frame, and its role is uncertain. Sequenced material: blood. The sequence derives from a woman aged 55-70 years in good health. In DNA form, the CDR3 reads TGCGCCAGCAGTCACTTACCGGGACCGCGTTATAGCAATCAGCCCCAGCATTTT. Amino acid sequence: CASSHLPGPRYSNQPQHF.